These 21 T cell receptor beta chains share one sample of origin, sequenced in a study of tumor-infiltrating lymphocytes in primary liver carcinoma. Joint extraction of RNA and DNA used about 17-30 mg of bulk tissue that was unsorted. The input was around 530 ng total RNA; TCR beta cDNA was made from it with a constant-region primer. For TCR beta, libraries were produced by three nested multiplex PCR rounds using slightly modified ARM-PCR. Two initial PCR rounds of around 10 cycles each paired TRBV1-TRBV30 forward primers with a C-beta reverse primer. TCRdb passed the multiplex PCR reads through MiXCR, listing each CDR3 protein once. The table records roughly 22,000 distinct CDR3 sequences, 80% of them present only once. Sequencing input: liver tumor tissue from sampling region 2. Documented subset: tumor region T2, inferior pole. These receptors all stem from a woman in her 30s with primary liver carcinoma and hepatitis B virus infection.

Points on this clonotype: A single base separates this from a much larger clone, so it may be a read error. V and J are TRBV2 and TRBJ2-1, with D possibly TRBD2 on 5 matching bases. The CDR3 loop spans 13 amino acids. The germline CDR1 and CDR2 sequences are SNHLY and FYNNEI. In DNA form, the CDR3 reads TGTGTCAGCAGTGTCGTCCGGACTTACGATCAGTTCTTC. Translating gives CVSSVVRTYDQFF.

Comment on this clonotype: The CDR3 ends on some other residue instead of the conserved phenylalanine or tryptophan, so this is likely a read error. The chain recombines TRBV6-1 with TRBJ1-4; no firm D call. V dropped 6 bases and J dropped 7 bases, with 15 bases sitting between them. CDR1 is MNHNS and CDR2 is SASEGT in the germline V gene. The CDR3 runs to 14 residues. Written as DNA, the CDR3 is TGTGCCAGCAGGGACCAGAGTGGTCGTGAAAAACTGTTTCTT. Translating gives CASRDQSGREKLFL.

This clonotype appeared many times. The V gene is TRBV7-2, the J gene TRBJ2-7; 12 bases line up with TRBD2. The CDR3 runs 15 residues. CDR1 SGHTA and CDR2 FQGNSA come from the germline V gene. Trimming took 1 base from V and 7 from J; bases not matched to a gene: 5. The CDR3 nucleotides read TGTACCAGCAGCTTAGTTCTAGCGGGAGGGCTGGAGCAGTACTTC. It yields the protein CTSSLVLAGGLEQYF.

As concerns this clonotype: At one end, the junction sequence differs from germline, possibly due to a read error. The chain carries TRBV11-3 and TRBJ2-1; TRBD2 aligns across 8 bases. The CDR3 totals 16 residues. CDR1 is SGHNT, CDR2 YENEEA, per germline. CDR3 residues: CAGSFLAGISYNEQFF. CDR3 bases: TGTGCCGGCAGTTTCCTAGCGGGTATATCCTACAATGAGCAGTTCTTC.

This clonotype showed up just a few times. An end of the junction does not agree with germline; a read error may underlie this. The chain recombines TRBV11-3 with TRBJ2-1; TRBD2 matches at 13 bases. The CDR3 is 15 amino acids. CDR1 and CDR2 (germline): SGHNT, YENEEA. CDR3 protein: CTSSRLAGGAYEQFF. The CDR3 region has the DNA TGTACCAGCAGCCGACTAGCGGGGGGAGCGTATGAGCAGTTCTTC.

Within the sample, this clonotype is large. J is TRBJ2-7 and V is TRBV28; D unclear. Germline V CDR1 and CDR2: MDHEN, SYDVKM. V lost 6 bases to trimming and J lost 3 bases, with 9 bases between them. The CDR3 has 12 residues. The CDR3 loop is CASSDSFYEQYF. As DNA, the CDR3 is TGTGCCAGCAGCGACTCCTTCTACGAGCAGTACTTC.

Details on this clonotype: This could be a read error, since a much larger clone is one nucleotide away. V gene TRBV15 combines with J gene TRBJ2-2; D gene unclear. The CDR3 extends over 14 amino acids. Trimming pared 1 base from V and 6 bases from J, leaving 9 bases between. Germline V gives CDR1 LNHNV, CDR2 YYDKDF (reference sequence). CDR3 in DNA: TGTGCCACCAGCAGAGTCGTCTTGGCCGGGGAGCTGTTTTTT. Its translation is CATSRVVLAGELFF.

At least ten counts were recorded for this clonotype. This chain links TRBV11-2 with TRBJ2-5; weak D call: TRBD2 (6 bases). CDR1 is SGHAT, CDR2 FQNNGV, per germline. There are 16 residues in the CDR3. V was pared by 3 bases and J by 10 bases, with 24 bases between. CDR3 DNA sequence: TGTGCCAGCAGCTTTCAAGGCGGGGCACGTTCCAAGATCCAGTACTTC. Translating gives CASSFQGGARSKIQYF.

On this clonotype: An end of the junction differs from the germline gene, which may be a read error. The rearrangement links TRBV29-1 to TRBJ2-5, with D perhaps being TRBD1 or TRBD2 (5 bases each). Per the germline V gene, CDR1 is SQVTM and CDR2 is ANQGSEA. The CDR3 extends over 15 amino acids. The CDR3 is CGVETGRAMRGTQYF. The CDR3 coding sequence is TGCGGCGTTGAAACCGGAAGGGCAATGAGGGGGACCCAGTACTTC. The full variable domain, completed using reference TRBV29-1 and TRBJ2-5, is SAVISQKPSRDICQRGTSLTIQCQVDSQVTMMFWYRQQPGQSLTLIATANQGSEATYESGFVIDKFPISRPNLTFSTLTVSNMSPEDSSIYLCGVETGRAMRGTQYFGPGTRLLVL.

The chain has TRBV6-5 and TRBJ2-7; TRBD1 is a possible D gene (6 bases). CDR3 length: 15 amino acids. V lost 4 bases, J lost 0 bases, and 13 bases lay in between. The germline gives CDR1 MNHEY, CDR2 SVGAGI. The CDR3 protein is CASSCKDRCSYEQYF. The CDR3 coding sequence is TGTGCCAGCAGTTGCAAGGACAGATGCTCCTACGAGCAGTACTTC.

In the case of this clonotype: The germline gene is not matched at one end of the junction; a read error may be the cause. The chain joins TRBV4-3 to TRBJ1-6, with D possibly matching TRBD1 (5 bases). The CDR3 has 17 residues. Looked up from germline, CDR1 is LGHNA and CDR2 is YSLEER. The CDR3: CASNQDLTGTRLSSLHF. CDR3 DNA sequence: TGCGCCAGCAACCAAGATCTGACGGGGACTAGACTATCATCCCTCCACTTT.

In this sample, this clonotype turned up many times. The CDR3 protein is CSAATGVSSIEQFF. As DNA, the CDR3 is TGCAGCGCCGCGACAGGAGTAAGCTCCATTGAGCAGTTCTTC. The rearrangement links TRBV29-1 to TRBJ2-1, with D perhaps matching TRBD1 (6 bases). This CDR3 is 14 amino acids long. CDR1 and CDR2 (germline): SQVTM, ANQGSEA. V was shortened by 7 bases and J by 9 bases, with 22 bases between the two germline ends.

The chain uses TRBV6-5 and TRBJ2-2; 8 positions agree with TRBD1. Trimming took 9 bases from V and 4 from J; bases not matched to a gene: 10. Per germline, CDR1 MNHEY and CDR2 SVGAGI. This CDR3 spans 15 amino acids. CDR3 loop: CARNPRTGFTGELFF. The CDR3 region has the DNA TGTGCCAGGAATCCACGGACAGGGTTCACCGGGGAGCTGTTTTTT.

This clonotype was recorded at least ten times. One base away lies a much larger clone, so this may be a sequencing read error. The chain is built from TRBV7-9 and TRBJ2-3; D could derive from TRBD1 or TRBD2 (7 bases each). CDR3 length: 16 amino acids. The V and J ends lost 11 bases and 2 bases respectively, with 23 bases between them. CDR1 SEHNR and CDR2 FQNEAQ come from the germline V gene (reference sequence). The CDR3 DNA sequence: TGTGCCGGCACACCCAGGGGGGGGAAACTCACAGATACGCAGTATTTT. Translation gives CAGTPRGGKLTDTQYF.

To note about this clonotype: Because the CDR3's place on the DNA is in doubt, the DNA is left out and the CDR3 is given as listed by TCRdb. The chain uses TRBV28 and TRBJ1-2. The CDR3 is made up of 13 amino acids, end residues included. The germline V gene encodes CDR1 MDHEN and CDR2 SYDVKM. CDR3 in amino acids: CVSSQPPNYACTF.

Remarks on this clonotype: One end of the junction does not line up with germline, which may come from a read error. This chain uses TRBV28 with TRBJ2-1, with unresolved D. This CDR3 comprises 12 residues. Germline V gene data show CDR1 as MDHEN and CDR2 as SYDVKM. CDR3 bases: TGTACCAGCAGTTTTGATAGAATTGAGCAGTTCTTC. Amino acids: CTSSFDRIEQFF. The variable domain in full, completed from reference TRBV28 and TRBJ2-1, reads DVKVTQSSRYLVKRTGEKVFLECVQDMDHENMFWYRQDPGLGLRLIYFSYDVKMKEKGDIPEGYSVSREKKERFSLILESASTNQTSMYLCTSSFDRIEQFFGPGTRLTVL.

V is TRBV11-2 and J is TRBJ2-7; D unresolved. V was cut by 6 bases and J by 10 bases, with 13 bases left in between. Germline loops: CDR1 SGHAT, CDR2 FQNNGV. The CDR3 contains 11 residues. The CDR3 region has the DNA TGTGCCAGCAGTCCAGCTACTGAACAGTACTTC. Translating gives CASSPATEQYF.

A note on this clonotype: A read error may account for a junction end that differs from germline. J is TRBJ2-7 and V is TRBV28, with D possibly matching TRBD2 (5 bases). Germline CDR1 and CDR2: MDHEN and SYDVKM. This CDR3 spans 16 amino acids. CDR3 DNA: TGTGCCAGCAATTCAAAGCCTTACGGGGTATCCTACGAGCAGCACTTC. Amino acids: CASNSKPYGVSYEQHF. The full variable domain, its missing parts supplied by reference TRBV28 and TRBJ2-7, is DVKVTQSSRYLVKRTGEKVFLECVQDMDHENMFWYRQDPGLGLRLIYFSYDVKMKEKGDIPEGYSVSREKKERFSLILESASTNQTSMYLCASNSKPYGVSYEQHFGPGTRLTVT.

This clonotype was seen a single time. The CDR3 does not end in the conserved phenylalanine or tryptophan, so this is likely a read error. The DNA is omitted, as the CDR3 cannot be located on it reliably, and the CDR3 follows TCRdb's listing. The chain uses TRBV29-1 and TRBJ1-1. The length of the CDR3 is 12 amino acids, counting both ends. CDR1 SQVTM and CDR2 ANQGSEA come from the germline V gene. The CDR3 loop is CSVETGSTEAYS.

V is TRBV12-3 or TRBV12-4 and J is TRBJ2-1; D may be TRBD2 (6 bases). The CDR3 runs to 15 residues. Deletions cut 6 bases from V and 14 bases from J, with 26 bases between. The CDR3 reads CASSLSGTRGLEEFF. The CDR3, as DNA: TGTGCCAGCAGCCTGTCCGGGACTCGCGGACTCGAGGAGTTCTTC.

Notes on this clonotype: The conserved final phenylalanine or tryptophan is absent from the CDR3, which likely points to a read error. The J gene is TRBJ2-1, the V gene TRBV14, with D unclear. CDR1 and CDR2 from the germline V gene are SGHDN and FVKESK. V lost 2 bases and J lost 9, with 5 bases in between. This CDR3 comprises 11 residues. CDR3 DNA: TGTGCCAGCAGCCAACGCAGTGAGCAGTTCTCC. Translated: CASSQRSEQFS.